This passage covers 8 T cell receptor beta chains from one sample sequenced in a study of follicular helper T cells after annual influenza vaccination. Produced via immunoSEQ multiplex PCR; TCRdb's table is partial and in-frame only. This table holds thousands of clones, 83% found once. Time point described: 2013-2014 season, 7 days after vaccination. The specimen comprised CXCR5+ CD38- circulating T follicular helper cells from blood, sampled 7 days after influenza vaccination. Indicated subset: circulating Tfh, non-naive CD4+CXCR5+PD-1+ (ICOS+CD38+ or ICOS-CD38-). Receptor source: an adult who received the influenza vaccine.

The chain is built from TRBV6-4 and TRBJ2-2; 7 bases align to TRBD1. The CDR3 runs to 15 residues. Per germline, CDR1 MRHNA and CDR2 SNTAGT. The junction had 14 bases not matched to a gene; V was cut back by 10 bases and J by 6 bases. The chain's CDR3 is CAIEKTGYNAGELFF. DNA of the CDR3: TGTGCCATTGAGAAGACAGGGTATAACGCCGGGGAGCTGTTTTTT.

The V and J genes are TRBV18 and TRBJ2-2, with a tentative D call TRBD1 (6 bases). The CDR3 runs to 16 residues. Germline V CDR1 and CDR2: KGHSH, LQKENI. V lost 4 bases and J 1 base, leaving 13 bases between the germline ends. DNA for the CDR3: TGTGCCAGCTCACTGGGGACAATCGAGAACACCGGGGAGCTGTTTTTT. It codes for CASSLGTIENTGELFF. The variable domain in full, completed from reference TRBV18 and TRBJ2-2, reads NAGVMQNPRHLVRRRGQEARLRCSPMKGHSHVYWYRQLPEEGLKFMVYLQKENIIDESGMPKERFSAEFPKEGPSILRIQQVVRGDSAAYFCASSLGTIENTGELFFGEGSRLTVL.

V is TRBV28 and J is TRBJ2-1; D remains ambiguous. Trimming cost V 4 bases and J 0 bases, with 13 bases left between them. This CDR3 has 16 residues. The V gene's germline CDR1 is MDHEN and CDR2 SYDVKM. For the CDR3, the DNA is TGTGCCAGCAGTTACGCGACCGTGAGCTCCTACAATGAGCAGTTCTTC. It translates to CASSYATVSSYNEQFF. The full variable domain, with the rest looked up from reference TRBV28 and TRBJ2-1, is DVKVTQSSRYLVKRTGEKVFLECVQDMDHENMFWYRQDPGLGLRLIYFSYDVKMKEKGDIPEGYSVSREKKERFSLILESASTNQTSMYLCASSYATVSSYNEQFFGPGTRLTVL.

V and J are TRBV6-5 and TRBJ1-5, with TRBD1 as a possible D gene (5 bases). The CDR3 has 15 residues. The V end was cut by 6 bases, the J end by 0 bases, with 12 bases between. From germline, CDR1 is MNHEY and CDR2 SVGAGI. The CDR3 bases are TGTGCCAGCAGCCCGGGACGGTATAGCAATCAGCCCCAGCATTTT. Its translation: CASSPGRYSNQPQHF.

The chain links TRBV7-2 to TRBJ1-1; the match to TRBD1 covers 7 bases. Germline V lookup: CDR1 SGHTA, CDR2 FQGNSA. V lost 5 bases, J lost 12 bases, and 21 bases stayed unmatched. This CDR3 contains 16 residues. For the CDR3, the DNA is TGTGCCAGCAGCCGCCACCCTCCGGCCGACAGGGCCGAAACTTTCTTT. This gives the protein CASSRHPPADRAETFF.

The chain combines TRBV28 with TRBJ1-2; 11 positions agree with TRBD1. CDR1 MDHEN and CDR2 SYDVKM come from the germline V gene. V was clipped by 6 bases and J by 2 bases; unmatched bases: 8. The CDR3 extends over 16 amino acids. The CDR3 here is CASRLDRGPVNYGYTF. The CDR3 DNA follows: TGTGCCAGCAGGCTGGACAGGGGGCCGGTAAACTATGGCTACACCTTC.

The chain links TRBV5-5 to TRBJ2-5, with 7 bases identical to TRBD1. The CDR3 consists of 16 residues. The germline V gene has CDR1 SGHKS and CDR2 YYEKEE (reference sequence). Trimming removed 5 bases from V and 7 bases from J; junction bases left unmatched: 17. Written as DNA, the CDR3 is TGTGCCAGCAGGTCCGACCCAGGACAGGCCCTAGGGACCCAGTACTTC. Its protein product is CASRSDPGQALGTQYF.

The count of this clone is one. V usage is TRBV15 and J usage is TRBJ2-3; a weak D match, TRBD2 (6 bases). The CDR3 is made up of 13 amino acids. Looked up from germline, CDR1 is LNHNV and CDR2 is YYDKDF (reference sequence). The germline V and J ends were trimmed by 5 bases and 6 bases, with 12 bases remaining between them. CDR3 sequence (DNA): TGTGCCACCAGCGCGGGGCCCACGGATACGCAGTATTTT. It specifies CATSAGPTDTQYF. The whole variable domain, remainder taken from reference TRBV15 and TRBJ2-3, is DAMVIQNPRYQVTQFGKPVTLSCSQTLNHNVMYWYQQKSSQAPKLLFHYYDKDFNNEADTPDNFQSRRPNTSFCFLDIRSPGLGDTAMYLCATSAGPTDTQYFGPGTRLTVL.